This T cell receptor (beta chain) was sequenced in a study of OX40 agonist ivuxolimab in advanced cancers. After removal of 4 bases from V and 0 bases from J, the junction contained 2 bases not matched to a gene. Germline lookup yields CDR1 MNHEY and CDR2 SVGAGI. This CDR3 has 15 amino acids. The assay was immunoSEQ multiplex PCR, and TCRdb's table has in-frame clones only and misses some. The sample lists some 14,000 clones, 80% occurring once. The table lists this clone with a count of one. The sample consisted of CD4+ or CD8+ T cells sorted from blood, taken in a trial of the OX40 agonist ivuxolimab. The receptor comes from an adult with an advanced solid tumor such as melanoma, head and neck, liver or kidney cancer. V is TRBV6-5 and J is TRBJ2-1; 8 positions agree with TRBD2. CDR3 DNA: TGTGCCAGCAGTTTAGCGGGAAACTCCTACAATGAGCAGTTCTTC. Amino acids: CASSLAGNSYNEQFF.